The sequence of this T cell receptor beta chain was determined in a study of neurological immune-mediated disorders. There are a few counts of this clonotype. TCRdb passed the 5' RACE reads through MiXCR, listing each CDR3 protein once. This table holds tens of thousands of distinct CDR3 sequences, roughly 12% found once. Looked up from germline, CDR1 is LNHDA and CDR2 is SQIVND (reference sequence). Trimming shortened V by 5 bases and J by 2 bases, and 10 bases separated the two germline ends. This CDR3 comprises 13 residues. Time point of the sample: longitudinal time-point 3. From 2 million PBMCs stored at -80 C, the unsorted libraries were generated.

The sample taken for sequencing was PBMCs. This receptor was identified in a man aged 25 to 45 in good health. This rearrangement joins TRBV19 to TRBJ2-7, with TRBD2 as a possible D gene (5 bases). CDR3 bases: TGTGCCAGTAGTGGGTGGGGAGCCTACGAGCAGTACTTC. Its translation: CASSGWGAYEQYF.